This T cell receptor (beta chain) was sequenced during a study of post-analysis software for immune sequencing data. This clonotype was found many times. Its specificity is not known. Regarding the study as a whole: When compared against controls, multiple sclerosis patients showed significantly lower normalized Chao1 diversity. Controls had lower frequencies than patients of five or six TRBV segments, which included TRBV5-6, TRBV5-1 and TRBV20-1.

The V gene's germline CDR1 is DFQATT and CDR2 SNEGSKA (reference sequence). Trimming stripped 3 bases from V and 2 bases from J, with 10 bases between. The CDR3 sequence is 13 residues long. Every TCR beta cDNA library bore unique molecular identifiers. T cells numbering roughly 0.95 to 10 million gave rise to roughly 0.5 million cDNA molecules. From the PCR reads, TCRdb called clonotypes with MiXCR, one entry per CDR3 protein. The profile shows hundreds of thousands of distinct CDR3 sequences, about 32% of them singletons. The clonotype comes from a girl aged 10-17 years with multiple sclerosis. The sequenced sample consisted of blood. This sequence joins TRBV20-1 and TRBJ2-5; D remains unclear. In DNA form, the CDR3 reads TGCAGTGCTAGTAACAGTTTTCAAGAGACCCAGTACTTC. Encoded protein: CSASNSFQETQYF.